These T cell receptor beta chains were read from a single sample in a study of OX40 agonist ivuxolimab in advanced cancers. TCRdb keeps only in-frame clones here, not all; method: immunoSEQ multiplex PCR. The sample includes tens of thousands of clones, approximately 86% of them seen just once. The material sequenced was CD4+ or CD8+ T cells sorted from blood, taken in a trial of the OX40 agonist ivuxolimab. The receptors derive from an adult with an advanced solid tumor such as melanoma, head and neck, liver or kidney cancer. Both conserved end residues are part of each CDR3. D genes are given only for firm matches. Where a row states a size, it is once, few, many or the class of an expanded clone; other rows omit it.

abundance	j_gene	d_gene	v_gene	CDR3aa	CDR3nt
-	TRBJ2-5	-	TRBV11-2	CASSFRVQETQYF	TGTGCCAGCAGCTTCAGGGTCCAAGAGACCCAGTACTTC
few	TRBJ2-1	-	TRBV7-9	CASSTRDSNYNEQFF	TGTGCCAGCAGTACCCGGGACTCCAACTACAATGAGCAGTTCTTC
-	TRBJ2-5	-	TRBV5-6	CASSLRWGLGTQYF	TGTGCCAGCAGCCTGCGTTGGGGTTTAGGGACCCAGTACTTC
-	TRBJ2-3	-	TRBV4-1	CASSLLLTNRESERDTQYF	TGCGCCAGCAGCCTACTACTAACAAACAGGGAATCCGAAAGAGATACGCAGTATTTT
-	TRBJ2-7	TRBD1	TRBV6-6	CAGRQGISYEQYF	TGTGCCGGACGACAGGGAATCTCCTACGAGCAGTACTTC
-	TRBJ1-2	-	TRBV6-5	CASGILPGRLYGYTF	TGTGCCAGCGGGATTCTTCCGGGACGGTTATATGGCTACACCTTC
-	TRBJ2-5	-	TRBV29-1	CSVGTAQETQYF	TGCAGCGTTGGGACAGCCCAAGAGACCCAGTACTTC
once	TRBJ2-3	-	TRBV14	CASSPWGGAASTQYF	TGTGCCAGCAGCCCGTGGGGAGGAGCAGCTAGTACGCAGTATTTT
-	TRBJ2-5	-	TRBV18	CASSPRTGLSETQYF	TGTGCCAGCTCACCCCGAACGGGACTTTCAGAGACCCAGTACTTC
-	TRBJ2-2	TRBD1	TRBV19	CASRNRGYTGELFF	TGTGCCAGTAGGAACAGGGGCTACACCGGGGAGCTGTTTTTT
-	TRBJ2-7	-	TRBV14	CASSQSSYEQYF	TGTGCCAGCAGCCAAAGCTCCTACGAGCAGTACTTC
-	TRBJ2-6	-	TRBV18	CASSPPGTNSGANVLTF	TGTGCCAGCTCACCACCTGGGACCAACTCTGGGGCCAACGTCCTGACTTTC
-	TRBJ2-1	-	TRBV7-9	CASRAWIGGDEQFF	TGTGCCAGCCGAGCTTGGATCGGGGGCGATGAGCAGTTCTTC
-	TRBJ2-1	-	TRBV11-2	CASSLDIVNEQFF	TGTGCCAGCAGCTTAGATATAGTTAATGAGCAGTTCTTC
-	TRBJ2-5	TRBD1	TRBV27	CASSPDRARETQYF	TGTGCCAGCAGTCCCGACAGGGCCAGGGAGACCCAGTACTTC
-	TRBJ2-7	TRBD2	TRBV28	CASTQTQGGRYEQYF	TGTGCCAGCACCCAAACGCAGGGAGGGAGGTACGAGCAGTACTTC
-	TRBJ2-2	TRBD2	TRBV11-2	CASLPVTGLASGELFF	TGTGCCAGCCTACCCGTAACAGGACTAGCGTCCGGGGAGCTGTTTTTT
-	TRBJ1-1	TRBD1	TRBV19	CATRDREGSEAFF	TGTGCCACTAGGGACAGGGAGGGGTCTGAAGCTTTCTTT
-	TRBJ2-3	TRBD1	TRBV25-1	CASSDLQGADTQYF	TGTGCCAGCAGTGACCTACAGGGGGCAGATACGCAGTATTTT
-	TRBJ2-5	-	TRBV25-1	CASSEGGRETQYF	TGTGCCAGCAGTGAAGGGGGCAGAGAGACCCAGTACTTC
-	TRBJ2-2	TRBD1	TRBV15	CATSRDLDRVNTGELFF	TGTGCCACCAGCAGAGACCTAGACAGGGTCAACACCGGGGAGCTGTTTTTT
-	TRBJ1-5	-	TRBV18	CASSPAEGGGNQPQHF	TGTGCCAGCTCACCAGCAGAGGGGGGTGGCAATCAGCCCCAGCATTTT
few	TRBJ2-7	-	TRBV2	CASSTSLGYEQYF	TGTGCCAGCAGTACATCTCTGGGCTACGAGCAGTACTTC
-	TRBJ1-5	-	TRBV30	CACTDGQFLGQPQHF	TGTGCCTGCACGGATGGACAGTTCTTGGGTCAGCCCCAGCATTTT
-	TRBJ2-3	-	TRBV5-1	CASSSGGSDTQYF	TGCGCCAGCAGCTCAGGGGGGTCAGATACGCAGTATTTT
-	TRBJ2-7	-	TRBV7-2	CASSLRGESYEQYF	TGTGCCAGCAGCTTAAGGGGGGAGTCCTACGAGCAGTACTTC
-	TRBJ2-6	-	TRBV9	CASSDDRSGANVLTF	TGTGCCAGCAGCGATGACAGGTCTGGGGCCAACGTCCTGACTTTC
-	TRBJ2-3	TRBD2	TRBV28	CASKTTLGLAGASRTQYF	TGTGCCAGCAAAACCACCCTGGGACTAGCGGGGGCTTCGAGGACGCAGTATTTT
-	TRBJ2-2	TRBD2	TRBV7-3	CASSSSGTSHSGELFF	TGTGCCAGCAGCTCCTCGGGGACTAGTCACTCCGGGGAGCTGTTTTTT
-	TRBJ2-7	-	TRBV20-1	CSARASHEQYF	TGCAGTGCTCGGGCCAGCCACGAGCAGTACTTC
-	TRBJ2-5	-	TRBV11-2	CASSFAGTRGETQYF	TGTGCCAGCAGCTTCGCCGGGACTCGAGGGGAGACCCAGTACTTC
once	TRBJ2-3	TRBD2	TRBV19	CASGNPGGDTQYF	TGTGCCAGCGGTAATCCGGGAGGAGATACGCAGTATTTT
-	TRBJ2-1	TRBD1	TRBV19	CASNRGRSYNEQFF	TGTGCCAGTAACAGGGGGAGATCCTACAATGAGCAGTTCTTC
-	TRBJ2-7	TRBD2	TRBV5-1	CASSLIAGRTAEQYF	TGCGCCAGCAGCTTGATAGCGGGACGTACTGCCGAGCAGTACTTC
-	TRBJ2-3	-	TRBV7-8	CASSFGFRDTQYF	TGTGCCAGCAGCTTCGGGTTTAGAGATACGCAGTATTTT
-	TRBJ2-4	-	TRBV6-6	CASQRTENIQYF	TGTGCCAGCCAACGTACAGAAAACATTCAGTACTTC
-	TRBJ2-7	-	TRBV7-9	CASSLPGFSYEQYF	TGTGCCAGCAGCTTACCAGGATTCTCCTACGAGCAGTACTTC
-	TRBJ2-2	-	TRBV19	CASSRGMNTGELFF	TGTGCCAGTAGTCGGGGAATGAACACCGGGGAGCTGTTTTTT
-	TRBJ2-3	-	TRBV28	CASSFSQGFADTQYF	TGTGCCAGCAGTTTCTCCCAGGGTTTCGCAGATACGCAGTATTTT
-	TRBJ1-5	-	TRBV6-6	CASSGGDQPQHF	TGTGCCAGCAGTGGTGGAGATCAGCCCCAGCATTTT
-	TRBJ2-7	TRBD1	TRBV25-1	CASNPGQGAYEQYF	TGTGCCAGCAACCCGGGACAGGGGGCCTACGAGCAGTACTTC
-	TRBJ2-5	-	TRBV28	CASGRVMGGETQYF	TGTGCCAGCGGACGAGTTATGGGGGGAGAGACCCAGTACTTC
-	TRBJ2-1	TRBD2	TRBV6-1	CATQILAGHYNEQFF	TGTGCCACCCAGATACTAGCGGGACACTACAATGAGCAGTTCTTC
-	TRBJ2-6	TRBD2	TRBV28	CASSFPGGYSGANVLTF	TGTGCCAGCAGTTTCCCCGGGGGGTACTCTGGGGCCAACGTCCTGACTTTC
-	TRBJ2-1	-	TRBV30	CAWSQGGGEQFF	TGTGCCTGGAGTCAGGGTGGGGGTGAGCAGTTCTTC
-	TRBJ2-5	-	TRBV20-1	CSAIGGPAQYF	TGCAGTGCTATTGGGGGCCCGGCCCAGTACTTC
-	TRBJ2-3	-	TRBV6-5	CASSYSGGITDTQYF	TGTGCCAGCAGTTACTCGGGCGGGATCACAGATACGCAGTATTTT
-	TRBJ2-7	-	TRBV5-6	CASSTGFYEQYF	TGTGCCAGCAGCACGGGATTCTACGAGCAGTACTTC
-	TRBJ2-2	-	TRBV6-1	CASSEAWTDTGELFF	TGTGCCAGCAGTGAAGCGTGGACAGACACCGGGGAGCTGTTTTTT
-	TRBJ2-4	-	TRBV6-1	CASSDPGTLAKNIQYF	TGTGCCAGCAGTGATCCAGGGACTCTAGCCAAAAACATTCAGTACTTC
-	TRBJ2-2	TRBD2	TRBV19	CASSIAGGAGELFF	TGTGCCAGTAGTATCGCGGGAGGGGCCGGGGAGCTGTTTTTT
-	TRBJ2-3	TRBD2	TRBV7-2	CASSSRDYLRTDTQYF	TGTGCCAGCAGCTCACGGGACTACCTTCGCACAGATACGCAGTATTTT
-	TRBJ2-2	TRBD1	TRBV5-1	CASSLAGGATVGELFF	TGCGCCAGCAGCTTGGCAGGGGGCGCAACGGTCGGGGAGCTGTTTTTT